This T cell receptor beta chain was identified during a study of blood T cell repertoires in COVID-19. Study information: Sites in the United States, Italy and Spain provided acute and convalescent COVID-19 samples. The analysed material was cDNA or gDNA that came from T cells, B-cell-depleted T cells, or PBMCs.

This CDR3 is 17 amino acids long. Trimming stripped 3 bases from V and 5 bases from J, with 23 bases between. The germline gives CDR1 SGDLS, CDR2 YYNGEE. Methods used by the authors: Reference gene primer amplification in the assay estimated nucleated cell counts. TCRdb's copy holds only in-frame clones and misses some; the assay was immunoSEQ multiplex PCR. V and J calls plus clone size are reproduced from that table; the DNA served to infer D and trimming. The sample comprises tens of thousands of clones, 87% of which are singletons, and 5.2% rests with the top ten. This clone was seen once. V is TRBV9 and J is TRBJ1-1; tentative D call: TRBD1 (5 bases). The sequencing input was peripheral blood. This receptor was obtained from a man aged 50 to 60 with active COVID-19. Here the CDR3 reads CASSASGTKLGGTEAFF. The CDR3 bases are TGTGCCAGCAGCGCATCCGGGACGAAGCTTGGGGGGACTGAAGCTTTCTTT.